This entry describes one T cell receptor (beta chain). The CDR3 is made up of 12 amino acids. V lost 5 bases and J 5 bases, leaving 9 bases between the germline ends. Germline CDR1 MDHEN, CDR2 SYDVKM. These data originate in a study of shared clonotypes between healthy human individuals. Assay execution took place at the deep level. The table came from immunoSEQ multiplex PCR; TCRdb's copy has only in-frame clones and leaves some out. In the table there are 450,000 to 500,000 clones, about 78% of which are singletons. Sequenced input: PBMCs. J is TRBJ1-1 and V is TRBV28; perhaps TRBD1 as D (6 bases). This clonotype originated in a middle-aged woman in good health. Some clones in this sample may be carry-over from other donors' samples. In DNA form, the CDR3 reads TGTGCCAGCAGTCAGGGGTTGACTGAAGCTTTCTTT. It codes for CASSQGLTEAFF.